Listed here are 2 T cell receptor beta chains from one sample, sequenced in a study of OX40 agonist ivuxolimab in advanced cancers. The protocol was immunoSEQ multiplex PCR, while the TCRdb copy is restricted to in-frame clones and leaves out a portion. The sample shows tens of thousands of clones, more than 75% of them seen only once. The starting material was CD4+ or CD8+ T cells sorted from blood, obtained in a trial of the OX40 agonist ivuxolimab. These receptors all stem from an adult with an advanced solid tumor such as melanoma, head and neck, liver or kidney cancer.

The chain is built from TRBV7-2 and TRBJ2-3; TRBD2 agrees at 9 bases. The CDR3 is 16 amino acids. Germline V lookup: CDR1 SGHTA, CDR2 FQGNSA. With V trimmed by 5 bases and J by 4 bases, 10 bases remained unmatched. This CDR3 is CASSLMGSGSSDTQYF. CDR3 nucleotides: TGTGCCAGCAGCCTGATGGGTAGCGGGAGTTCAGATACGCAGTATTTT.

In this sample, this clone turned up once. The chain is built from TRBV19 and TRBJ1-2; D is perhaps TRBD1 (6 bases). The CDR3 spans 13 residues. Germline assignment: CDR1 LNHDA and CDR2 SQIVND (reference sequence). Trimming left V 9 bases short and J 2 bases short, with 13 bases between. CDR3 sequence reads: CASQGHPNYGYTF. CDR3 coding DNA: TGTGCCAGCCAGGGACACCCAAACTATGGCTACACCTTC.